These 5 T cell receptor beta chains originate from one sample sequenced in a study of T cells in Graves' hyperthyroidism and ophthalmopathy. Template material for amplifying TCR beta CDR3 regions consisted of RNA transcripts. Primed by the HTBI set, a first-round RT-PCR was run on the TCR CDR3. Each CDR3 protein is one row after TCRdb ran MiXCR on the multiplex PCR reads. The table includes approximately 330,000 distinct CDR3 sequences, approximately 22% detected once. Sequencing was performed on blood. Source of these receptors: a woman aged 50 to 65 with Graves' hyperthyroidism.

This clonotype was seen ten or more times. This chain joins TRBV2 and TRBJ2-2; TRBD1 might be the D (5 bases). V was clipped by 8 bases and J by 4 bases, with 14 bases between them. CDR3 length: 14 residues. Germline lookup yields CDR1 SNHLY and CDR2 FYNNEI. The CDR3 bases are TGTGCCAGCTCCGGGCCCCAGGGCACCGGGGAGCTGTTTTTT. Translation: CASSGPQGTGELFF.

This clonotype was observed many times. V is TRBV29-1 and J is TRBJ2-3; D might be TRBD2 (7 bases). V lost 3 bases and J lost 6, with 13 bases in between. In germline, CDR1 is SQVTM, CDR2 ANQGSEA. This CDR3 is 13 amino acids long. The CDR3 loop is CSVDGRGGDTQYF. As DNA, the CDR3 is TGCAGCGTTGATGGTAGGGGGGGCGATACGCAGTATTTT.

The chain recombines TRBV6-1 with TRBJ2-5, with 10 bases matching TRBD2. V gave up 5 bases and J gave up 1 base; unmatched junction bases: 10. The CDR3 is 17 amino acids. Germline V gene sequence: CDR1 MNHNS, CDR2 SASEGT. For the CDR3, the DNA is TGTGCCAGCAGTTATGGTCCGCCTAGCGGGAGCCAAGAGACCCAGTACTTC. This codes for CASSYGPPSGSQETQYF.

V usage is TRBV4-1 and J usage is TRBJ1-6; 8 nucleotides match TRBD1. The V and J ends lost 0 bases and 10 bases, in that order; junction bases with no gene match: 5. CDR3 length: 15 amino acids. Germline assignment: CDR1 MGHRA and CDR2 YSYEKL. CDR3 loop: CASSQDLQGASPLHF. CDR3 DNA sequence: TGCGCCAGCAGCCAAGATCTTCAGGGGGCATCACCCCTCCACTTT.

The CDR3 DNA follows: TGTGCCACCAGCAGAGATTTCCTAGCGGGAGGAGAGCAGTTCTTC. The encoded protein is CATSRDFLAGGEQFF. The chain combines TRBV15 with TRBJ2-1, with 11 bases that match TRBD2. Germline trimming cut 0 bases from V and 10 bases from J; bases unmatched to any gene: 5. The CDR3 covers 15 residues. Per germline, CDR1 LNHNV and CDR2 YYDKDF (reference sequence).